The 7 T cell receptor beta chains given below trace back to one sample, sequenced in a study of cytomegalovirus exposure and HLA in healthy donors (dated by TCRdb to about 2017). The library was made by the immunoSEQ multiplex PCR assay. A mixture of 60 forward primers for TCR Vbeta segments and 13 reverse primers for TCR Jbeta segments was used in the multiplex PCR. TCRdb mirrors the immuneACCESS table, restricted to in-frame sequences. Some clones are absent from its copies; in checked studies, under half trace to an unresolved V gene, and the reason for the others is unknown. This sample comprises some 140,000 clones, approximately 80% of them detected only once. Approximately 8.2% of the sample is taken by the ten largest. Source material: PBMCs. The receptors stem from a woman between 50 and 59 years old in good health and CMV-seropositive.

V is TRBV7-9 and J is TRBJ2-1; no reliable D call. The CDR3 is 12 residues long. Trimming stripped 5 bases from V and 5 bases from J, with 7 bases between. Germline V gene data show CDR1 as SEHNR and CDR2 as FQNEAQ (reference sequence). As DNA, the CDR3 is TGTGCCAGCAGCCCTACCGACAATGAGCAGTTCTTC. Amino acid sequence: CASSPTDNEQFF.

This clone was detected only once. This chain links TRBV9 with TRBJ1-1, with TRBD1 as a possible D gene (6 bases). CDR3 length: 13 amino acids. V dropped 2 bases and J dropped 1 base, with 6 bases sitting between them. The germline CDR1 and CDR2 sequences are SGDLS and YYNGEE. The CDR3 DNA reads TGTGCCAGCAGCGTGGACAGGAACACTGAAGCTTTCTTT. The encoded protein is CASSVDRNTEAFF.

The rearrangement joins TRBV6-5 to TRBJ2-5; 8 nucleotides line up with TRBD2. This CDR3 region has 14 residues. Germline-derived CDR1 and CDR2 are MNHEY and SVGAGI. Trimming removed 4 bases from V and 4 bases from J; junction bases left unmatched: 5. The CDR3 DNA is TGTGCCAGCAGTTCGGGGGGGCCGGGAGAGACCCAGTACTTC. Translating it yields CASSSGGPGETQYF.

The table lists this clone with a count of one. The chain carries TRBV15 and TRBJ1-5; TRBD1 aligns across 8 bases. V lost 9 bases and J lost 0; bases outside the gene matches: 4. Germline-derived CDR1 and CDR2 are LNHNV and YYDKDF (reference sequence). The CDR3 is 14 amino acids. The CDR3 nucleotides read TGTGCCACAAGGACAGGGAATAGCAATCAGCCCCAGCATTTT. Residues: CATRTGNSNQPQHF.

V usage is TRBV7-2 and J usage is TRBJ1-5; 11 bases map to TRBD1. Germline CDR1 is SGHTA and CDR2 is FQGNSA. CDR3 length: 18 residues. V was pared by 6 bases and J by 0 bases, with 10 bases of the junction left unmatched. CDR3 region: CASSPRTGGAFSNQPQHF. As DNA, the CDR3 is TGTGCCAGCAGTCCCCGGACAGGGGGCGCTTTTAGCAATCAGCCCCAGCATTTT.

This clone appeared once. The chain joins TRBV2 to TRBJ2-5; possible D gene TRBD1, 6 bases. This CDR3 is built from 16 residues. From germline, CDR1 is SNHLY and CDR2 FYNNEI. Trimming removed 8 bases from V and 5 bases from J, with 24 bases in between. The CDR3 loop reads CASSRGQAAGEETQYF. The CDR3 DNA is TGTGCCAGCTCTCGGGGCCAAGCTGCAGGGGAGGAGACCCAGTACTTC.

This rearrangement joins TRBV15 to TRBJ1-1; 8 positions agree with TRBD1. CDR1 is LNHNV and CDR2 is YYDKDF in the germline V gene (reference sequence). Unmatched junction bases numbered 3, after V lost 5 bases and J lost 1 base. This CDR3 spans 14 amino acids. For the CDR3, the DNA is TGTGCCACCAGCTTCACAGGGGGGAACACTGAAGCTTTCTTT. It translates to CATSFTGGNTEAFF.